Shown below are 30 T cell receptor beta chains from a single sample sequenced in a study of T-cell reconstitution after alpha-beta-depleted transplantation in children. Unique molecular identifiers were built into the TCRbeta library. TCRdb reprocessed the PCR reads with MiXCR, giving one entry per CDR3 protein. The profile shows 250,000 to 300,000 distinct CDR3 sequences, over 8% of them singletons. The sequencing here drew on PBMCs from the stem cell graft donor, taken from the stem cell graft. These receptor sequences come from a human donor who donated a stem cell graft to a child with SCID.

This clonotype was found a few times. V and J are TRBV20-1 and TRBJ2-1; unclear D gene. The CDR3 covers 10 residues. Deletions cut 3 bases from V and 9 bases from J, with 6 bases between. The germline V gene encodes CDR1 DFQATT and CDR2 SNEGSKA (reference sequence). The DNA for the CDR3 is TGCAGTGCTAGCGGCGCTGAGCAGTTCTTC. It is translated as CSASGAEQFF.

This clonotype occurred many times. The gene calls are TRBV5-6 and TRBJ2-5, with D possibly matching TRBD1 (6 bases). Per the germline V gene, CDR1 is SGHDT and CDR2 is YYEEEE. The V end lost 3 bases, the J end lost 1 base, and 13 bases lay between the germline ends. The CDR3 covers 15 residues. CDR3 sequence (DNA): TGTGCCAGCAGCTCTGGACAGCGGTTCCAAGAGACCCAGTACTTC. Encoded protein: CASSSGQRFQETQYF.

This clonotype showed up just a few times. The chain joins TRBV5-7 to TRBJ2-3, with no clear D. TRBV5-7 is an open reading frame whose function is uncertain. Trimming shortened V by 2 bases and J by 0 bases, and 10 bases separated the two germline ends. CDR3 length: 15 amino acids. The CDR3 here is CASSFRHISTDTQYF. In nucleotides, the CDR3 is TGTGCCAGCAGCTTCCGTCATATTAGCACAGATACGCAGTATTTT.

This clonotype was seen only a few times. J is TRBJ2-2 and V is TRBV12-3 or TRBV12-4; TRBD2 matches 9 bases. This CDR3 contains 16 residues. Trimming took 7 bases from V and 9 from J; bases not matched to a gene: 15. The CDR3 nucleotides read TGTGCCAGCACCCCCGGCGGGGGGGGTGGGGTACGGGAGCTGTTTTTT. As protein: CASTPGGGGGVRELFF.

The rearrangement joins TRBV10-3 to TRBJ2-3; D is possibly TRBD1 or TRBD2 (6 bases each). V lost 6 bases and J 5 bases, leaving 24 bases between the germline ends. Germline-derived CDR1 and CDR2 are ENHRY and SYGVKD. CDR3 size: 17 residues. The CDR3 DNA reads TGTGCCATCAGAAGAACCACCCAGGGGACGGGACTAGATACGCAGTATTTT. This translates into CAIRRTTQGTGLDTQYF.

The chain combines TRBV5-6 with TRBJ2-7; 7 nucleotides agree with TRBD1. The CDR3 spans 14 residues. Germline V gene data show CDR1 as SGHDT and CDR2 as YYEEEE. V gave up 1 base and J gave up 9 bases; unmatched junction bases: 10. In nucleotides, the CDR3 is TGTGCCAGCAGCTTGCCCGGGACAGCCAGAGGGCAGTACTTC. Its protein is CASSLPGTARGQYF.

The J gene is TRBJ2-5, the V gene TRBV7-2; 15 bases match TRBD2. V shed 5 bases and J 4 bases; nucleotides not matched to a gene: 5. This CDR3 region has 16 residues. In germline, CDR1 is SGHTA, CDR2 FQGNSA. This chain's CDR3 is CASSPRTSGGAETQYF. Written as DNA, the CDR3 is TGTGCCAGCAGCCCCCGGACTAGCGGGGGGGCAGAGACCCAGTACTTC.

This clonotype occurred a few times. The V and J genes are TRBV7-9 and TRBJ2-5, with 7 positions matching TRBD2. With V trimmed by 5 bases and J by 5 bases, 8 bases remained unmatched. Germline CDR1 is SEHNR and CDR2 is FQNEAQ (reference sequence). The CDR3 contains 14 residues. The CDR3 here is CASSPPLARETQYF. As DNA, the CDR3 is TGTGCCAGCAGCCCCCCACTAGCGAGGGAGACCCAGTACTTC. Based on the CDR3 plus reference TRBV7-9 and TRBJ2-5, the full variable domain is DTGVSQNPRHKITKRGQNVTFRCDPISEHNRLYWYRQTLGQGPEFLTYFQNEAQLEKSRLLSDRFSAERPKGSFSTLEIQRTEQGDSAMYLCASSPPLARETQYFGPGTRLLVL.

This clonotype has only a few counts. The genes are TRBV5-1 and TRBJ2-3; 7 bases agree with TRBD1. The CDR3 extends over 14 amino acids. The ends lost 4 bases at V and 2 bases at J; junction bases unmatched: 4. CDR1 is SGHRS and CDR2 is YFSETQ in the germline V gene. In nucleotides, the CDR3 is TGCGCCAGCAGCCCAGGGACAGACACAGATACGCAGTATTTT. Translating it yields CASSPGTDTDTQYF. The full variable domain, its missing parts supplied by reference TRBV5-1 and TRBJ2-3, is KAGVTQTPRYLIKTRGQQVTLSCSPISGHRSVSWYQQTPGQGLQFLFEYFSETQRNKGNFPGRFSGRQFSNSRSEMNVSTLELGDSALYLCASSPGTDTDTQYFGPGTRLTVL.

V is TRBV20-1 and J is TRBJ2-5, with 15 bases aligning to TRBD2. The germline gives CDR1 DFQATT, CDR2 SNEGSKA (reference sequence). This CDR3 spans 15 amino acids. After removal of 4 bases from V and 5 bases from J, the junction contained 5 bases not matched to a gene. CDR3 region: CSAKGGLAGGETQYF. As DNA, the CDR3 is TGCAGTGCTAAGGGAGGACTAGCGGGGGGGGAGACCCAGTACTTC.

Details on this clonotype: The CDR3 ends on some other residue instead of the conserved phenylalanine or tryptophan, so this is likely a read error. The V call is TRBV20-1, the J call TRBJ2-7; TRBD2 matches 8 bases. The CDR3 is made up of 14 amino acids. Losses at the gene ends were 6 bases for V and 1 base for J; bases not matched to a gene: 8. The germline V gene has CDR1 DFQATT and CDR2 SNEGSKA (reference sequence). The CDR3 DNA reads TGCAGTGCAAAAGCGGGGGCCTATTCCTACGAGCAGTACCTC. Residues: CSAKAGAYSYEQYL.

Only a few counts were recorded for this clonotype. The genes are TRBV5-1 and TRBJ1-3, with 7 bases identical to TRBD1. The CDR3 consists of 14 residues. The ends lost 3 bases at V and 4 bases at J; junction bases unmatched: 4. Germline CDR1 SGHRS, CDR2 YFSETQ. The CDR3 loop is CASSSGTVGNTIYF. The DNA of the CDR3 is TGCGCCAGCAGCTCCGGGACAGTAGGAAACACCATATATTTT. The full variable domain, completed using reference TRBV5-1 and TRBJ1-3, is KAGVTQTPRYLIKTRGQQVTLSCSPISGHRSVSWYQQTPGQGLQFLFEYFSETQRNKGNFPGRFSGRQFSNSRSEMNVSTLELGDSALYLCASSSGTVGNTIYFGEGSWLTVV.

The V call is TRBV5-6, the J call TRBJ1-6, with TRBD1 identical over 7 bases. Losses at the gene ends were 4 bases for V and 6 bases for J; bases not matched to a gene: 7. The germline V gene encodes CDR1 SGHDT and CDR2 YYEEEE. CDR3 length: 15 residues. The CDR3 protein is CASSRQGTINSPLHF. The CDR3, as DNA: TGTGCCAGCAGCCGACAGGGTACGATTAATTCACCCCTCCACTTT.

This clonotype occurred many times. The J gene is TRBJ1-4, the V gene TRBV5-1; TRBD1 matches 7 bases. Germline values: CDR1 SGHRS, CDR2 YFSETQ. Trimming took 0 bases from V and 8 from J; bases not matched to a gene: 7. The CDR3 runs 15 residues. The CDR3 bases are TGCGCCAGCAGCTTGGAAGACAGGGTCGACGAAAAACTGTTTTTT. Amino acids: CASSLEDRVDEKLFF.

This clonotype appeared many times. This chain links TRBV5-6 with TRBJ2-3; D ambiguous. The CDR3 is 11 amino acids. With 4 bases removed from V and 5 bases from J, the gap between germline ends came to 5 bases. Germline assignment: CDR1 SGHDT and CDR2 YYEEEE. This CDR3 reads CASSLKDTQYF. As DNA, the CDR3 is TGTGCCAGCAGCCTAAAAGATACGCAGTATTTT.

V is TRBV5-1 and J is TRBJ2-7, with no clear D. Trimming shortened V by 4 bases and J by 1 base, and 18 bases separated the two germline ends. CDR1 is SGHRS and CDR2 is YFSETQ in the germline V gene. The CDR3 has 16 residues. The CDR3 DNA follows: TGCGCCAGCAGCGTCGTAGGACCGGCTGCGTCCTACGAGCAGTACTTC. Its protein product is CASSVVGPAASYEQYF.

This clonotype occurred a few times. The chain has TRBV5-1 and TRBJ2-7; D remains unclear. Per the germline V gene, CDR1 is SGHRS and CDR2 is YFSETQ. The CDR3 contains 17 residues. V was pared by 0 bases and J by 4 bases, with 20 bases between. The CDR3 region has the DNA TGCGCCAGCAGCTTGGGGGTTAGCCCGGGCAGTGGTTACGAGCAGTACTTC. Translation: CASSLGVSPGSGYEQYF.

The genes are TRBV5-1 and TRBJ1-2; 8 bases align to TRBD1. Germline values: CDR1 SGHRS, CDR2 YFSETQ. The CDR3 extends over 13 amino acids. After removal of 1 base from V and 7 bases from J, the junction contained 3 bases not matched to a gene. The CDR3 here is CASSLIQGVGYTF. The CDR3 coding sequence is TGCGCCAGCAGCTTGATACAGGGGGTTGGCTACACCTTC.

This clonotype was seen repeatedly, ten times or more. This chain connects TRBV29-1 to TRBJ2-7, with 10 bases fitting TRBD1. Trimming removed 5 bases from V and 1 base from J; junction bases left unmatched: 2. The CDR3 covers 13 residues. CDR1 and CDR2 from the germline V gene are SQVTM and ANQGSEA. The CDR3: CSVLGQGSYEQYF. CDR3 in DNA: TGCAGCGTTCTGGGACAGGGGTCCTACGAGCAGTACTTC.

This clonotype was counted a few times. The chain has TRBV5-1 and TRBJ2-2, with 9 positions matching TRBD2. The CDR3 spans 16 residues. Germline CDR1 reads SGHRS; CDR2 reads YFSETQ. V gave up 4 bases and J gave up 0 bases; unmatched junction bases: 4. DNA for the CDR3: TGCGCCAGCAGCCGGGGACTAGCAGCGAACACCGGGGAGCTGTTTTTT. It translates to CASSRGLAANTGELFF. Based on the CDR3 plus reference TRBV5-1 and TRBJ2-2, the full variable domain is KAGVTQTPRYLIKTRGQQVTLSCSPISGHRSVSWYQQTPGQGLQFLFEYFSETQRNKGNFPGRFSGRQFSNSRSEMNVSTLELGDSALYLCASSRGLAANTGELFFGEGSRLTVL.

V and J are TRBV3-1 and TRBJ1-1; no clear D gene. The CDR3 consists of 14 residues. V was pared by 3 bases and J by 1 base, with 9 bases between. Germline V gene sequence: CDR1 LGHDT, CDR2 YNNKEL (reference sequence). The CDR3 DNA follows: TGTGCCAGCAGCCATTTGGAGTCGAACACTGAAGCTTTCTTT. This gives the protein CASSHLESNTEAFF.

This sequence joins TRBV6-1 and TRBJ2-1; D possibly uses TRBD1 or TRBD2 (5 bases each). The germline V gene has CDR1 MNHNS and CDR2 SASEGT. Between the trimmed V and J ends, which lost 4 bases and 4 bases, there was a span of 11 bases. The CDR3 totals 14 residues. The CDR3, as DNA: TGTGCCAGCAGTGCTCGGGGACCGTACAATGAGCAGTTCTTC. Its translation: CASSARGPYNEQFF.

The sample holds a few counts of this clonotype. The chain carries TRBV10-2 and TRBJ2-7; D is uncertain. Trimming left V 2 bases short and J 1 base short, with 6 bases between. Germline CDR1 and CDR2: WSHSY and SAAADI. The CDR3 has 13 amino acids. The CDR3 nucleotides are TGCGCCAGCAGTGAGGACGGGTCCTACGAGCAGTACTTC. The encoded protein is CASSEDGSYEQYF.

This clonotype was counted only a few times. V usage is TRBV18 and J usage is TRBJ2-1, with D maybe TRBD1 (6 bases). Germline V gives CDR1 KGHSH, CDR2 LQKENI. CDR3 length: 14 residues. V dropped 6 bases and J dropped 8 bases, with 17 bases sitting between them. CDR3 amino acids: CASSDSQGFHEQFF. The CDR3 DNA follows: TGTGCCAGCTCGGATTCACAGGGTTTTCATGAGCAGTTCTTC.

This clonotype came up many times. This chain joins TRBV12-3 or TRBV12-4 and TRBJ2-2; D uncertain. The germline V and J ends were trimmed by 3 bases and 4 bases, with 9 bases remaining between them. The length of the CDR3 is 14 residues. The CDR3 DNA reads TGTGCCAGCAGTTTGGCACAGACCACCGGGGAGCTGTTTTTT. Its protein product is CASSLAQTTGELFF.

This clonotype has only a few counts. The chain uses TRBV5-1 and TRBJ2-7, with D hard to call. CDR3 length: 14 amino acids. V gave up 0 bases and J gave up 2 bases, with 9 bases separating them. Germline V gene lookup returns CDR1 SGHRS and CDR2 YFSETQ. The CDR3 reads CASSLEASTYEQYF. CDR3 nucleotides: TGCGCCAGCAGCTTGGAGGCCAGTACCTACGAGCAGTACTTC.

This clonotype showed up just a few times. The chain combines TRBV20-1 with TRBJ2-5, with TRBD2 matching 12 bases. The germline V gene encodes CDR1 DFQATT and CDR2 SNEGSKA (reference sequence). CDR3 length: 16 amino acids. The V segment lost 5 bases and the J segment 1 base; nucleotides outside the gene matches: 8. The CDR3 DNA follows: TGCAGTGCTCAAAAGACTAGCGGGGGAGTCCAAGAGACCCAGTACTTC. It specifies CSAQKTSGGVQETQYF.

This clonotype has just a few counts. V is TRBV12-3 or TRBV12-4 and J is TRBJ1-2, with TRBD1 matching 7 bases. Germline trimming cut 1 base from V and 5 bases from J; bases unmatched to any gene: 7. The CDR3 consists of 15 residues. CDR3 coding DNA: TGTGCCAGCAGTTTAGTAGGGGGCTCTCGGTATGGCTACACCTTC. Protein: CASSLVGGSRYGYTF.

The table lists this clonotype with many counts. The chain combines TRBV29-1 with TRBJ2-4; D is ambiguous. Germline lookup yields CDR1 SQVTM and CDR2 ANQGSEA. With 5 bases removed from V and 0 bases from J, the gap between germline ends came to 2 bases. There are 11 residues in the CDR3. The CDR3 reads CSVIAKNIQYF. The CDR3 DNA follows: TGCAGCGTTATAGCCAAAAACATTCAGTACTTC.

The CDR3 DNA sequence: TGCAGTGCTAGCGGGGACTCTGGAAACACCATATATTTT. This gives the protein CSASGDSGNTIYF. V and J are TRBV20-1 and TRBJ1-3, with unresolved D. The CDR3 consists of 13 residues. Germline V gene data show CDR1 as DFQATT and CDR2 as SNEGSKA (reference sequence). V lost 3 bases and J 0 bases, leaving 6 bases between the germline ends.